The sequence of this T cell receptor (beta chain) was determined in a study of T cells and Merkel cell carcinoma outcomes (dated by TCRdb to the early 2020s). Looking at the study overall: The study examined the tumor T-cell repertoire together with T-cell density as predictors of clinical outcome in patients with Merkel cell carcinoma.

The investigation overall reported the following: The combination of T-cell repertoire features and T-cell density was reported to predict clinical outcomes in patients with Merkel cell carcinoma.

Per the germline V gene (reference sequence), SEHNR is the CDR1 and FQNEAQ is the CDR2. Relative to germline, V is 5 bases shorter and J is 4 bases shorter, with 14 bases between their ends. Its CDR3 holds 14 amino acids, cysteine through phenylalanine. Only CDR3 DNA is held: 42 bases, read in frame from base 1. The library was made by the immunoSEQ multiplex PCR assay. TCRdb holds this immuneACCESS table with in-frame rearrangements only. Some clones are missing; in checked studies, unresolved V genes explain under half, and the rest has no known cause. This sample gives about 3,000 clones in total; 75% to 80% of them show up just once. Around a sixth of the sample belongs to the ten largest clones. The samples were taken from patients with Merkel cell carcinoma. The count of this clone is one. Which antigen it targets is not known. No base-level quality is on record; no much larger clone is a single base apart.

Sequenced sample: tumor tissue from Merkel cell carcinoma. The rearranged segments are TRBV7-9 and TRBJ1-1; D gene: possibly TRBD1, on 6 matching bases. The clonotype was recovered from a human donor with Merkel cell carcinoma. At the DNA level, the sequence is TGTGCCAGCAGCCACAGGGAGCGGGGCACTGAAGCTTTCTTT. Its coded protein is CASSHRERGTEAFF. With the portions outside the CDR3 filled from the reference TRBV7-9 and TRBJ1-1 genes, the complete variable region becomes DTGVSQNPRHKITKRGQNVTFRCDPISEHNRLYWYRQTLGQGPEFLTYFQNEAQLEKSRLLSDRFSAERPKGSFSTLEIQRTEQGDSAMYLCASSHRERGTEAFFGQGTRLTVV.